Ten or more counts support the clone carrying this TCR beta chain. These data are taken from a study of response to subunit inactivated influenza vaccine. TCRdb reprocessed the RT-PCR reads with MiXCR, giving one entry per CDR3 protein. The sample holds about 480,000 distinct CDR3 sequences, 11% seen once. The sequencing here drew on PBMCs from blood, taken roughly 46 days after vaccination. The sequence was obtained from a man aged 45 to 65 who received an inactivated influenza vaccine.

This chain's CDR3 is CASSTQTVNSGNTIYF. DNA for the CDR3: TGTGCCAGCTCAACCCAGACAGTTAACTCTGGAAACACCATATATTTT. This sequence joins TRBV18 and TRBJ1-3, with D perhaps matching TRBD1 (5 bases). The CDR3 extends over 16 amino acids. Germline CDR1 and CDR2: KGHSH and LQKENI. Trimming removed 5 bases from V and 0 bases from J, with 14 bases in between.